The T cell receptor (beta chain) described here comes from a study of response to subunit inactivated influenza vaccine. A single record per CDR3 protein comes from TCRdb applying MiXCR to the RT-PCR reads. The sample consists of about 240,000 distinct CDR3 sequences, 9.5% to 15% of them appearing once. Findings of the study overall: New T cells are recruited in small numbers by each seasonal influenza vaccination, according to the authors' suggestion.

This clonotype was counted only a few times. The antigen is undetermined. The source was non-naive T cells sorted from PBMCs, collected approximately 15 days before vaccination. This receptor was obtained from a man aged 45 to 65 who received an inactivated influenza vaccine.

CDR3: CASSYRLAGGDEQYF. CDR3 DNA: TGTGCCAGCAGCTATAGACTAGCGGGAGGCGACGAGCAGTACTTC. The V call is TRBV7-8, the J call TRBJ2-7; 13 nucleotides match TRBD2. The CDR3 length is 15 residues. V was clipped by 4 bases and J by 5 bases; unmatched bases: 5. Germline CDR1 and CDR2: SGHVS and FQNEAQ.